This passage covers 12 T cell receptor beta chains from one sample sequenced in a study of cytomegalovirus exposure and HLA in healthy donors. 60 Vbeta and 13 Jbeta primers were used in PCR. Data came from immunoSEQ multiplex PCR; TCRdb stores just in-frame clones and leaves some out. Among roughly 93,000 clones listed, about 80% were seen once. The specimen sequenced was PBMCs. These TCRs come from a man between 18 and 29 years old in good health and CMV-seropositive.

The rearrangement uses TRBV7-9 and TRBJ2-7, with 9 bases fitting TRBD2. The CDR3 has 15 amino acids. Germline loops: CDR1 SEHNR, CDR2 FQNEAQ (reference sequence). V was pared by 5 bases and J by 2 bases, with 7 bases of the junction left unmatched. CDR3: CASSPRAGGTYEQYF. CDR3 coding DNA: TGTGCCAGCAGCCCAAGAGCGGGGGGAACCTACGAGCAGTACTTC.

The chain recombines TRBV2 with TRBJ2-4; D is possibly TRBD1 (6 bases). Trimming removed 3 bases from V and 1 base from J, with 7 bases in between. The CDR3 length is 14 residues. CDR1 and CDR2 from the germline V gene are SNHLY and FYNNEI. The CDR3 DNA reads as TGTGCCAGCAGTGACCAGGGGGCCAAAAACATTCAGTACTTC. Its translation is CASSDQGAKNIQYF.

V gene TRBV28 combines with J gene TRBJ1-2, with a tentative D call TRBD1 (5 bases). Germline CDR1 reads MDHEN; CDR2 reads SYDVKM. V was clipped by 8 bases and J by 7 bases, with 11 bases between them. CDR3 length: 11 amino acids. The CDR3 sequence is CASSDIGGYTF. The CDR3 DNA is TGTGCCAGCTCGGACATTGGTGGCTACACCTTC.

This clone came up a few times. The chain carries TRBV7-9 and TRBJ1-5, with D perhaps TRBD1 (6 bases). CDR1 is SEHNR, CDR2 FQNEAQ, per germline (reference sequence). This CDR3 comprises 17 residues. Trimming cost V 5 bases and J 4 bases, with 21 bases left between them. In DNA form, the CDR3 reads TGTGCCAGCAGCACCGACAGATGGGGCACAGGGAATCAGCCCCAGCATTTT. Translating it yields CASSTDRWGTGNQPQHF.

The gene calls are TRBV6-5 and TRBJ2-2; the D gene is possibly TRBD1 (5 bases). V gave up 2 bases and J gave up 4 bases, with 14 bases separating them. The CDR3 is made up of 16 amino acids. Per germline, CDR1 MNHEY and CDR2 SVGAGI. CDR3 sequence: CASSYALRASTGELFF. The DNA for the CDR3 is TGTGCCAGCAGTTACGCCCTCAGGGCGAGCACCGGGGAGCTGTTTTTT.

CDR3: CASSLLSGFSTSGTQYF. CDR3 DNA sequence: TGTGCCAGCAGTTTATTGTCAGGCTTTTCCACAAGTGGGACCCAGTACTTC. V and J are TRBV28 and TRBJ2-5; D gene uncertain. V was pared by 1 base and J by 7 bases, with 22 bases between. Germline-derived CDR1 and CDR2 are MDHEN and SYDVKM. CDR3 length: 17 amino acids.

This chain uses TRBV6-5 with TRBJ2-3; 11 bases match TRBD2. The CDR3 is 15 amino acids. The trim removed 4 bases at V and 6 bases at J, leaving 6 bases unmatched. The germline V gene encodes CDR1 MNHEY and CDR2 SVGAGI. CDR3 sequence: CASSSLAGVRDTQYF. CDR3 nucleotide sequence: TGTGCCAGCAGTTCACTAGCGGGGGTCCGGGATACGCAGTATTTT.

The chain recombines TRBV7-2 with TRBJ2-7, with 9 bases that match TRBD1. The CDR3 consists of 13 residues. The germline gives CDR1 SGHTA, CDR2 FQGNSA. Losses at the gene ends were 5 bases for V and 4 bases for J; bases not matched to a gene: 3. The CDR3 loop is CASSPGTGYEQYF. The DNA for the CDR3 is TGTGCCAGCAGCCCCGGGACAGGGTACGAGCAGTACTTC.

CDR3 loop: CASSPTGYQETQYF. For the CDR3, the DNA is TGTGCCAGCAGCCCGACTGGGTACCAAGAGACCCAGTACTTC. The rearrangement uses TRBV7-9 and TRBJ2-5; D not certain. Germline loops: CDR1 SEHNR, CDR2 FQNEAQ (reference sequence). The V end lost 5 bases, the J end lost 0 bases, and 10 bases lay between the germline ends. This CDR3 spans 14 amino acids.

Regarding this clone: Other DNA sequences from this sample encode an identical CDR3 as well. The rearrangement uses TRBV30 and TRBJ1-1; possibly TRBD1 for D (6 bases). The CDR3 is made up of 14 amino acids. The germline V gene encodes CDR1 GTSNPN and CDR2 SVGIG (reference sequence). V was clipped by 3 bases and J by 3 bases, with 14 bases between them. For the CDR3, the DNA is TGTGCCTGGAGGGGAGACAGGAAATACACTGAAGCTTTCTTT. As protein: CAWRGDRKYTEAFF.

V and J are TRBV9 and TRBJ1-1, with a tentative D call TRBD1 (6 bases). This CDR3 is 14 amino acids long. Germline V CDR1 and CDR2: SGDLS, YYNGEE. Deletions cut 5 bases from V and 0 bases from J, with 11 bases between. CDR3 nucleotides: TGTGCCAGCAGTAGGACAGATCTGAACACTGAAGCTTTCTTT. It translates to CASSRTDLNTEAFF.

The rearrangement joins TRBV2 to TRBJ2-4; TRBD2 might be the D (6 bases). The germline gives CDR1 SNHLY, CDR2 FYNNEI. V lost 7 bases and J lost 3, with 13 bases in between. This CDR3 spans 14 amino acids. In DNA, the CDR3 is TGTGCCAGCACCCCGTGGAGGGACAAAAACATTCAGTACTTC. This translates into CASTPWRDKNIQYF.